The next 28 T cell receptor beta chains were all read from a single sample in a study of vaccination and CD4 T cells after COVID-19. The Oncomine TCR Beta short-read assay was what sequenced the DNA obtained from cultured CD4+ T cells. TCRdb used MiXCR to reprocess the PCR reads, holding one entry per CDR3 protein. Among about 17,000 distinct CDR3 sequences listed, 51% were seen once. The time point: late sampling 161 to 241 days after vaccination in three convalescent patients. The treatment denotes: roughly 11-day PBMC culture with coronavirus spike peptide pools or control peptides (ViraFEST assay). No antigen has been identified for these receptors. This specimen was CD4+ T cells from blood, cultured in vitro, taken about 7 months after SARS-CoV-2 vaccination. The receptors shown here come from a human donor who had recovered from COVID-19.

In this sample, this clonotype turned up a few times. This chain connects TRBV19 to TRBJ2-3; 9 bases are shared with TRBD1. Germline V gives CDR1 LNHDA, CDR2 SQIVND (reference sequence). This CDR3 is 15 amino acids long. Germline trimming cut 10 bases from V and 5 bases from J; bases unmatched to any gene: 13. CDR3 sequence: CATWTTGGSGDTQYF. The CDR3 DNA reads TGTGCCACGTGGACCACAGGGGGCTCAGGAGATACGCAGTATTTT.

The rearrangement joins TRBV19 to TRBJ2-7; possible D gene TRBD2, 5 bases. The V gene lost 4 bases and the J gene lost 0 bases, with 10 bases spanning the gap. Germline CDR1 reads LNHDA; CDR2 reads SQIVND (reference sequence). This CDR3 has 14 amino acids. The CDR3 DNA reads as TGTGCCAGTAGTACCTCCCGGGACTCCTACGAGCAGTACTTC. Protein product: CASSTSRDSYEQYF.

In this sample, this clonotype turned up a few times. This rearrangement joins TRBV6-5 to TRBJ2-1; D ambiguous. The CDR3 has 15 residues. Trimming shortened V by 4 bases and J by 4 bases, and 14 bases separated the two germline ends. Germline V CDR1 and CDR2: MNHEY, SVGAGI. CDR3 bases: TGTGCCAGCAGTTTTAAAAGGGCCGATTACAATGAGCAGTTCTTC. It is translated as CASSFKRADYNEQFF.

This clonotype is medium-sized within its sample. The chain joins TRBV2 to TRBJ1-2; D is undetermined. The germline V gene has CDR1 SNHLY and CDR2 FYNNEI. The CDR3 has 13 residues. V dropped 3 bases and J dropped 4 bases, with 9 bases sitting between them. The CDR3 DNA reads as TGTGCCAGCAGTGACAGCGCCGGCTATGGCTACACCTTC. As protein: CASSDSAGYGYTF.

This chain uses TRBV2 with TRBJ1-2; D unclear. CDR3 length: 13 residues. Trimming removed 4 bases from V and 0 bases from J, with 6 bases in between. Germline V lookup: CDR1 SNHLY, CDR2 FYNNEI. CDR3 sequence: CASSGQTNYGYTF. DNA of the CDR3: TGTGCCAGCAGTGGGCAGACTAACTATGGCTACACCTTC.

This rearrangement joins TRBV19 to TRBJ2-7; the D gene is possibly TRBD1 (5 bases). This CDR3 is 14 amino acids long. CDR1 LNHDA and CDR2 SQIVND come from the germline V gene (reference sequence). V lost 4 bases and J 2 bases, leaving 12 bases between the germline ends. The CDR3 is CASSNQGGTYEQYF. For the CDR3, the DNA is TGTGCCAGTAGTAATCAGGGTGGGACCTACGAGCAGTACTTC.

J is TRBJ2-7 and V is TRBV27; 8 bases line up with TRBD2. The trim removed 6 bases at V and 3 bases at J, leaving 13 bases unmatched. This CDR3 comprises 16 residues. The V gene's germline CDR1 is MNHEY and CDR2 SMNVEV (reference sequence). CDR3 bases: TGTGCCAGCAGACGGGAGGCTAGCGGGCGAAACTACGAGCAGTACTTC. This gives the protein CASRREASGRNYEQYF.

This clonotype showed up just once. The chain is built from TRBV6-1 and TRBJ1-6, with D possibly matching TRBD1 (6 bases). V gave up 4 bases and J gave up 4 bases, with 11 bases separating them. Germline V CDR1 and CDR2: MNHNS, SASEGT. The CDR3 runs to 15 residues. The CDR3 reads CASSGDTRYNSPLHF. The CDR3 bases are TGTGCCAGCAGTGGGGACACTCGATATAATTCACCCCTCCACTTT.

This clonotype was picked up a small number of times. The chain links TRBV20-1 to TRBJ1-2; D ambiguous. The CDR3 consists of 14 residues. Between the trimmed V and J ends, which lost 1 base and 0 bases, there was a span of 9 bases. Looked up from germline, CDR1 is DFQATT and CDR2 is SNEGSKA (reference sequence). CDR3 amino acids: CSARVQYTNYGYTF. The CDR3 nucleotides read TGCAGTGCTAGAGTTCAGTACACTAACTATGGCTACACCTTC.

This sequence joins TRBV7-2 and TRBJ2-2, with 11 bases that match TRBD2. V dropped 5 bases and J dropped 1; count of bases not matched to a gene: 9. CDR3 length: 18 residues. Germline values: CDR1 SGHTA, CDR2 FQGNSA. CDR3 sequence (DNA): TGTGCCAGCAGCCGGACTGTTACTAGCGGGGGGAACACCGGGGAGCTGTTTTTT. Protein: CASSRTVTSGGNTGELFF.

This clonotype appeared a few times. The genes are TRBV7-2 and TRBJ1-5; D gene unclear. In germline, CDR1 is SGHTA, CDR2 FQGNSA. The CDR3 contains 12 residues. V lost 0 bases and J 6 bases, leaving 3 bases between the germline ends. As DNA, the CDR3 is TGTGCCAGCAGCTTAGCAGGTCAGCCCCAGCATTTT. Its protein is CASSLAGQPQHF.

This clonotype was counted only a few times. The chain combines TRBV21-1 with TRBJ1-5; TRBD1 was called by the table and not checked on the DNA. TRBV21-1 is a known pseudogene. The CDR3 is 13 amino acids. As DNA, the CDR3 is TGTGCCAGCAGCAGGGGGGGAAATCAGCCCCAGCATTTT. This codes for CASSRGGNQPQHF.

The CDR3 region is CASKRYGTGGNQPQHF. In nucleotides, the CDR3 is TGTGCCAGCAAGAGGTACGGGACAGGGGGTAATCAGCCCCAGCATTTT. V is TRBV6-1 and J is TRBJ1-5; TRBD1 matches 11 bases. The ends lost 7 bases at V and 4 bases at J; junction bases unmatched: 9. Germline CDR1 and CDR2: MNHNS and SASEGT. This CDR3 has 16 amino acids.

V is TRBV7-3 and J is TRBJ2-5; D is ambiguous. Germline V gives CDR1 SGHTA, CDR2 FQGTGA. V lost 3 bases and J 2 bases, leaving 7 bases between the germline ends. This CDR3 is built from 13 residues. In DNA, the CDR3 is TGTGCCAGCAGCTTCGAAGGGCAAGAGACCCAGTACTTC. Protein: CASSFEGQETQYF.

In this sample, this clonotype turned up a few times. The chain employs TRBV5-4 and TRBJ2-7; a weak D match, TRBD1 (6 bases). Trimming removed 1 base at V and 10 bases at J, with 18 bases between. This CDR3 has 14 residues. The germline CDR1 and CDR2 sequences are SGHNT and YYREEE (reference sequence). DNA of the CDR3: TGTGCCAGCAGCTTGTCAGGGACATCCCCGATACAGTACTTC. It is translated as CASSLSGTSPIQYF.

This clonotype has a handful of counts. The J gene is TRBJ1-2, the V gene TRBV20-1, with TRBD1 matching over 7 bases. V trimming: 5 bases; J trimming: 0 bases; junction bases outside the gene matches: 12. The CDR3 runs 16 residues. Germline values: CDR1 DFQATT, CDR2 SNEGSKA (reference sequence). The chain's CDR3 is CSARPPGTASNYGYTF. The CDR3 DNA reads as TGCAGTGCTCGACCCCCCGGGACAGCTTCTAACTATGGCTACACCTTC.

The chain carries TRBV6-7 and TRBJ1-5; 7 bases are shared with TRBD1. TRBV6-7 is an ORF for which the function is uncertain. Germline trimming cut 4 bases from V and 0 bases from J; bases unmatched to any gene: 6. This CDR3 region has 16 residues. The CDR3 DNA sequence: TGTGCCAGCAGTTGCAACAGGGGTCTTAGCAATCAGCCCCAGCATTTT. Its protein is CASSCNRGLSNQPQHF.

The V gene is TRBV5-4, the J gene TRBJ2-3; TRBD1 matches 8 bases. Per the germline V gene, CDR1 is SGHNT and CDR2 is YYREEE (reference sequence). The V gene end was trimmed by 4 bases and the J gene end by 1 base; junction bases not matched to a gene: 8. This CDR3 contains 16 residues. DNA for the CDR3: TGTGCCAGCAGCCCGACCGGGACAGGAGGCACAGATACGCAGTATTTT. Translation: CASSPTGTGGTDTQYF. Full variable domain (rest looked up from reference TRBV5-4 and TRBJ2-3): ETGVTQSPTHLIKTRGQQVTLRCSSQSGHNTVSWYQQALGQGPQFIFQYYREEENGRGNFPPRFSGLQFPNYSSELNVNALELDDSALYLCASSPTGTGGTDTQYFGPGTRLTVL.

This sequence joins TRBV5-1 and TRBJ1-1; the D is unclear. From germline, CDR1 is SGHRS and CDR2 YFSETQ. Trimming cost V 0 bases and J 0 bases, with 12 bases left between them. This CDR3 spans 16 amino acids. The CDR3 bases are TGCGCCAGCAGCTTGGGAGGCGCACGCTTGAACACTGAAGCTTTCTTT. It specifies CASSLGGARLNTEAFF.

This chain connects TRBV6-4 to TRBJ2-3; TRBD2 aligns across 8 bases. The CDR3 length is 14 residues. Per germline, CDR1 MRHNA and CDR2 SNTAGT. J gave up 3 bases and V 4 bases, and 3 bases lay outside the gene matches. CDR3 nucleotide sequence: TGTGCCAGCAGTGCGGGAGGGGAGACAGATACGCAGTATTTT. Translating it yields CASSAGGETDTQYF.

There are a few counts of this clonotype. The CDR3 loop reads CASSYPGGGYTF. In nucleotides, the CDR3 is TGTGCCAGCAGTTACCCGGGAGGGGGCTACACCTTC. The gene calls are TRBV6-5 and TRBJ1-2, with no clear D. CDR1 is MNHEY, CDR2 SVGAGI, per germline. With 2 bases removed from V and 8 bases from J, the gap between germline ends came to 9 bases. This CDR3 region has 12 residues.

The chain combines TRBV28 with TRBJ1-1; no clear D. The CDR3 length is 14 residues. Trimming removed 5 bases from V and 0 bases from J, with 10 bases in between. CDR1 and CDR2 from the germline V gene are MDHEN and SYDVKM. The CDR3 is CASSKAAMNTEAFF. The CDR3 nucleotides are TGTGCCAGCAGTAAGGCAGCCATGAACACTGAAGCTTTCTTT. Full variable domain (outside the CDR3, taken from reference TRBV28 and TRBJ1-1): DVKVTQSSRYLVKRTGEKVFLECVQDMDHENMFWYRQDPGLGLRLIYFSYDVKMKEKGDIPEGYSVSREKKERFSLILESASTNQTSMYLCASSKAAMNTEAFFGQGTRLTVV.

This sequence joins TRBV24-1 and TRBJ2-3; D is unclear. Germline V CDR1 and CDR2: KGHDR, SFDVKD. The CDR3 contains 13 residues. V was trimmed by 11 bases and J by 3 bases, leaving 14 bases between them. CDR3 sequence reads: CASVVSLTDTQYF. Written as DNA, the CDR3 is TGTGCCAGCGTAGTTTCCCTTACAGATACGCAGTATTTT.

V is TRBV19 and J is TRBJ1-2, with D tentatively TRBD1 (5 bases). The CDR3 sequence is 14 residues long. The V end lost 7 bases, the J end lost 2 bases, and 14 bases lay between the germline ends. The germline CDR1 and CDR2 sequences are LNHDA and SQIVND (reference sequence). The DNA of the CDR3 is TGTGCCAGTACCGCCCGGGACGGGAACTATGGCTACACCTTC. Encoded protein: CASTARDGNYGYTF.

This chain connects TRBV27 to TRBJ2-1, with 9 positions matching TRBD2. V shed 5 bases, J shed 0 bases, and the junction held 8 bases outside the gene matches. The V gene's germline CDR1 is MNHEY and CDR2 SMNVEV (reference sequence). The CDR3 length is 17 residues. The CDR3 is CASSSLAGKSSYNEQFF. The CDR3 DNA is TGTGCCAGCAGTAGCCTAGCGGGGAAGAGCTCCTACAATGAGCAGTTCTTC.

This clonotype was counted a few times. The V and J genes are TRBV20-1 and TRBJ2-3, with 10 bases fitting TRBD2. This CDR3 comprises 15 residues. The V and J ends lost 6 bases and 4 bases, in that order; junction bases with no gene match: 10. Looked up from germline, CDR1 is DFQATT and CDR2 is SNEGSKA (reference sequence). CDR3 region: CSALGYSGGPDTQYF. In DNA form, the CDR3 reads TGCAGTGCCCTGGGCTATAGCGGGGGGCCAGATACGCAGTATTTT.

The chain joins TRBV20-1 to TRBJ1-3; D gene unclear. The V end was cut by 2 bases, the J end by 4 bases, with 6 bases between. Germline V lookup: CDR1 DFQATT, CDR2 SNEGSKA (reference sequence). The CDR3 sequence is 12 residues long. In nucleotides, the CDR3 is TGCAGTGCTAGACTTCAGGGAAACACCATATATTTT. Translation: CSARLQGNTIYF.

The V and J genes are TRBV20-1 and TRBJ1-5, with 7 bases identical to TRBD1. V trimming: 4 bases; J trimming: 6 bases; junction bases outside the gene matches: 6. There are 13 residues in the CDR3. The V gene's germline CDR1 is DFQATT and CDR2 SNEGSKA (reference sequence). The CDR3 spells CSATHRGGQPQHF. The CDR3 DNA sequence: TGCAGTGCTACACACAGGGGCGGTCAGCCCCAGCATTTT.